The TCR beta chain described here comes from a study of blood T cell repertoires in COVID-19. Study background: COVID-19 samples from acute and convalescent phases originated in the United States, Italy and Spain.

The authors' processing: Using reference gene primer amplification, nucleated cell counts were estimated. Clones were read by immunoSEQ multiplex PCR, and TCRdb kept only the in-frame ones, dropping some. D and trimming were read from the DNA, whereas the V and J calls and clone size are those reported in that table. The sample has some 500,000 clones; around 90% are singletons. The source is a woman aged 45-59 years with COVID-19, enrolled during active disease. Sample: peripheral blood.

The CDR3 protein is CATSDYPSANEDESKYF. The CDR3 nucleotides read TGTGCCACCAGTGACTACCCTTCAGCGAACGAAGATGAGAGCAAGTACTTC. The V call is TRBV24-1, the J call TRBJ2-7; D unresolved. Germline V CDR1 and CDR2: KGHDR, SFDVKD. V was pared by 4 bases and J by 11 bases, with 29 bases between. This CDR3 is built from 17 residues.